The 11 T cell receptor beta chains below all came from one sample that was sequenced in a study of early T cells in non-severe SARS-CoV-2 infection. TCRdb called the 5' RACE reads again in MiXCR, with one record for every CDR3 protein. The sample records 63,000 or so distinct CDR3 sequences, more than 9.5% being singletons. The source was whole blood, collected at baseline. Every receptor here comes from an adult who was a healthcare worker with PCR-confirmed SARS-CoV-2 infection or an uninfected control (not recorded which).

The table lists this clonotype with many counts. V and J are TRBV29-1 and TRBJ1-1, with D unresolved. This CDR3 has 14 residues. The V gene lost 3 bases and the J gene lost 1 base, with 12 bases spanning the gap. Germline V gives CDR1 SQVTM, CDR2 ANQGSEA. The CDR3 reads CSVDFGRRNTEAFF. The DNA of the CDR3 is TGCAGCGTTGACTTCGGACGGAGGAACACTGAAGCTTTCTTT.

The V call is TRBV12-3 or TRBV12-4, the J call TRBJ2-7, with 9 bases lining up with TRBD1. The CDR3 contains 15 residues. J lost 4 bases, V lost 4 bases, and 8 bases had no gene match. The DNA of the CDR3 is TGTGCCAGCAGTTCCCCAGGGACAGGGTGGTACGAGCAGTACTTC. Protein: CASSSPGTGWYEQYF.

The chain joins TRBV27 to TRBJ2-5; a possible D gene is TRBD1 (6 bases). Germline values: CDR1 MNHEY, CDR2 SMNVEV (reference sequence). V lost 9 bases, J lost 4 bases, and 18 bases lay in between. The CDR3 contains 14 residues. In DNA form, the CDR3 reads TGTGCCAGTAGTCAACCAGGGGTAACAGAGACCCAGTACTTC. Translated: CASSQPGVTETQYF.

At least ten counts were recorded for this clonotype. This chain uses TRBV29-1 with TRBJ2-7; 9 nucleotides agree with TRBD2. This CDR3 is built from 12 residues. Germline values: CDR1 SQVTM, CDR2 ANQGSEA. V was pared by 3 bases and J by 7 bases, with 4 bases of the junction left unmatched. This chain's CDR3 is CSVDLAGSEQYF. In nucleotides, the CDR3 is TGCAGCGTTGACCTAGCGGGGAGTGAGCAGTACTTC.

This clonotype was found many times. In DNA form, the CDR3 reads TGTGCCAGCAGTGGGCTCCCGGGACAGGGGGCGCGTGAGCAGTTCTTC. Its translation is CASSGLPGQGAREQFF. V is TRBV6-1 and J is TRBJ2-1; 12 positions match TRBD1. The CDR3 spans 16 residues. The V gene's germline CDR1 is MNHNS and CDR2 SASEGT. V trimming: 4 bases; J trimming: 9 bases; junction bases outside the gene matches: 10.

The chain links TRBV10-1 to TRBJ2-7, with D maybe TRBD1 (5 bases). Between the trimmed V and J ends, which lost 7 bases and 7 bases, there was a span of 17 bases. Per germline, CDR1 WNHNN and CDR2 SYGVQD (reference sequence). The CDR3 is 13 amino acids. The CDR3 coding sequence is TGCGCCAGCACCCCAAACAGGTTTGGAGAGCAGTACTTC. Translation: CASTPNRFGEQYF.

This clonotype was seen a handful of times. In DNA, the CDR3 is TGTGCCAGCAGCCAAGATCCTGGTCGGCGCGAGCAGTACTTC. Protein sequence: CASSQDPGRREQYF. This chain connects TRBV3-1 to TRBJ2-7, with unresolved D. The CDR3 totals 14 residues. Germline assignment: CDR1 LGHDT and CDR2 YNNKEL (reference sequence). Between the trimmed V and J ends, which lost 0 bases and 6 bases, there was a span of 12 bases.

The table lists this clonotype with many counts. The gene calls are TRBV10-3 and TRBJ2-7; perhaps TRBD1 as D (6 bases). CDR3 length equals 13 residues. Germline assignment: CDR1 ENHRY and CDR2 SYGVKD. V was trimmed by 6 bases and J by 5 bases, leaving 14 bases between them. The CDR3 DNA sequence: TGTGCCATCAGACCACAGGGAGAGGACGAGCAGTACTTC. It yields the protein CAIRPQGEDEQYF.

This clonotype has just a few counts. The chain combines TRBV29-1 with TRBJ1-1; 7 bases align to TRBD1. Germline V gene data show CDR1 as SQVTM and CDR2 as ANQGSEA. V trimming: 7 bases; J trimming: 5 bases; junction bases outside the gene matches: 13. This CDR3 has 14 residues. The CDR3 DNA reads as TGCAGCGCCGCTGAAGTCAGGGGGGGGACTGAAGCTTTCTTT. The encoded protein is CSAAEVRGGTEAFF.

The genes are TRBV7-3 and TRBJ2-5; 7 bases map to TRBD2. The CDR3 loop spans 14 amino acids. Germline trimming cut 4 bases from V and 2 bases from J; bases unmatched to any gene: 4. From germline, CDR1 is SGHTA and CDR2 FQGTGA. The CDR3 coding sequence is TGTGCCAGCAGCTCCAGCGGGACTCAAGAGACCCAGTACTTC. As protein: CASSSSGTQETQYF.

As to this clonotype: One base away lies a much larger clone, so this may be a sequencing read error. The J gene is TRBJ1-1, the V gene TRBV25-1; a possible D gene is TRBD1 (5 bases). The V end lost 6 bases, the J end lost 0 bases, and 11 bases lay between the germline ends. Germline V gene data show CDR1 as MGHDK and CDR2 as SYGVNS. The CDR3 totals 14 residues. CDR3 nucleotides: TGTGCCAGCAGCCACAGACAGTTGAACACTGAAGCTTTCTTT. Translated: CASSHRQLNTEAFF.